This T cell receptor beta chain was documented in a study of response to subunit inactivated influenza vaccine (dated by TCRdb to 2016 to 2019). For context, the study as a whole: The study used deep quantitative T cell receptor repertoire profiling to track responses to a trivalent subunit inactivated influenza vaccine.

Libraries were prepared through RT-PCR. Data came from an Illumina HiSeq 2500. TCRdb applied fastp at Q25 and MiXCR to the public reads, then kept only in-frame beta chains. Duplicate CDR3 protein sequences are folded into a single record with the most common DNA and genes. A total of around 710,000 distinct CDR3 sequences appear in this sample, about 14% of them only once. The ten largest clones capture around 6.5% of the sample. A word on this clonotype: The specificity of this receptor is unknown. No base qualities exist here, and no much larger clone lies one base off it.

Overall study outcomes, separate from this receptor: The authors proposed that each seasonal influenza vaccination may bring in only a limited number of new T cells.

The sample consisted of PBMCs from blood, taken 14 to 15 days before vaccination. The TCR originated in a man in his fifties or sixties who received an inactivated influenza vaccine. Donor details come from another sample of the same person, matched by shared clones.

The DNA reads as follows: TGTGCCAGCAGTTTAACGGTCAGCCCGATGGCAGATACGCAGTATTTT. It translates as CASSLTVSPMADTQYF. The rearrangement joined TRBV28 to TRBJ2-3; no D gene is confidently identified. V loses 2 bases, J loses 4 bases, and the germline ends lie 16 bases apart. CDR1 and CDR2, looked up from the germline V gene, are MDHEN and SYDVKM. Taken from cysteine to phenylalanine, the CDR3 has 16 residues. This entry keeps only the CDR3 DNA: 48 bases, framed from base 1.